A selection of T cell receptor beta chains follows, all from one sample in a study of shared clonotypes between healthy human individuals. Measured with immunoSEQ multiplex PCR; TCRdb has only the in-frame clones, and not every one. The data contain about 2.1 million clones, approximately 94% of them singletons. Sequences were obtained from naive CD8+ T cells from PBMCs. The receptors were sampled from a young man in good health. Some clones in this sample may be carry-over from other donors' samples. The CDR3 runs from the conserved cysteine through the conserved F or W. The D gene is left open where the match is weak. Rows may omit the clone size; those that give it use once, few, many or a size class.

TGTGCCAGCAGTTTCCGGGACACCCGCCAGTACGAGCAGTACTTC	CASSFRDTRQYEQYF	TRBV27	TRBJ2-7	NA	NA
TGTGCCACCCGAAGTGGTTACGAGCAGTACTTC	CATRSGYEQYF	TRBV27	TRBJ2-7	NA	once
TGTGCCAGCAGCCCCGCGATCTGGAGACAGGGGGCTTACACTGAAGCTTTCTTT	CASSPAIWRQGAYTEAFF	TRBV7-9	TRBJ1-1	TRBD1	NA
TGTGCCAGCAGCTTAGTGTCGTATATGAACACTGAAGCTTTCTTT	CASSLVSYMNTEAFF	TRBV11-2	TRBJ1-1	NA	few
TGTGCCAGTAGTTCGAGACCCGATACGCAGTATTTT	CASSSRPDTQYF	TRBV19	TRBJ2-3	NA	NA
TGTGCCAGCAGCTTGGTAGGGGCGAACACCGGGGAGCTGTTTTTT	CASSLVGANTGELFF	TRBV5-8	TRBJ2-2	NA	NA
TGTGCCAGCACCAAGAGGACCTGGTGCACAGATACGCAGTATTTT	CASTKRTWCTDTQYF	TRBV7-3	TRBJ2-3	NA	once
TGTGCCAGCAGTGTAAAGACAGGGTCTGGGGAGACCCAGTACTTC	CASSVKTGSGETQYF	TRBV28	TRBJ2-5	TRBD1	NA
TGTGCCAGCAGCTATTTTAGCGGTTCTACCTACGAGCAGTACTTC	CASSYFSGSTYEQYF	TRBV11-2	TRBJ2-7	NA	NA
TGTGCCAGCAGTTTCGACGGGGGAAAGGACGGCACCTTC	CASSFDGGKDGTF	TRBV28	TRBJ1-2	NA	once
TGTGCCAGCAGTGAAGAAGGGGGCATATGGTATGGCTACACCTTC	CASSEEGGIWYGYTF	TRBV6-1	TRBJ1-2	TRBD1	NA
TGTGCCAGCAGCTTAATGGGGCAGATAGAGACCCAGTACTTC	CASSLMGQIETQYF	TRBV7-3	TRBJ2-5	NA	NA
TGTGCCAGCGGACAGGGGGCGCCGTGGGAGACCCAGTACTTC	CASGQGAPWETQYF	TRBV6-1	TRBJ2-5	TRBD1	NA
TGCGCCAGCAGTGAGCCTGGGTTTAGAGATCAGCCCCAGCATTTT	CASSEPGFRDQPQHF	TRBV10-2	TRBJ1-5	NA	once
TGTGCCAGCAGCCCCGGGACTAGCGACGAGCAGTACTTC	CASSPGTSDEQYF	TRBV7-6	TRBJ2-7	TRBD2	NA
TGTGCCAGCAGCTTGGGACAGACATTCTACGAGCAGTACTTC	CASSLGQTFYEQYF	TRBV5-6	TRBJ2-7	NA	NA
TGTGCCATCAGTGGATCTCTAGAACTGACTAGCGGGCATTCCTACAATGAGCAGTTCTTC	CAISGSLELTSGHSYNEQFF	TRBV10-3	TRBJ2-1	TRBD2	NA
TGTGCCAGTAGTATAGGTCTAGCCGGAGTGGCCCAGTACTTC	CASSIGLAGVAQYF	TRBV19	TRBJ2-5	NA	once
TGTGCCAGCAGCTCCGGTTCCCTAGCGGGAGGAAGAAATGAGCAGTTCTTC	CASSSGSLAGGRNEQFF	TRBV9	TRBJ2-1	TRBD2	NA
TGTGCCAGCACCCCCCTGGGGAGCTCCTACGAGCAGTACTTC	CASTPLGSSYEQYF	TRBV27	TRBJ2-7	NA	once
TGTGCCAGCAGCTTAGATCGCGCAAAAAGGAATATTGACTACGAGCAGTACTTC	CASSLDRAKRNIDYEQYF	TRBV11-2	TRBJ2-7	NA	once
TGTGCCAGCAGCTTGGTAGGGGGGACAGGTTCCTACGAGCAGTACTTC	CASSLVGGTGSYEQYF	TRBV5-5	TRBJ2-7	TRBD1	NA
TGTGCCAGCAGCGTAGTTAGGGGAGGACGGACAGACACTGAAGCTTTCTTT	CASSVVRGGRTDTEAFF	TRBV9	TRBJ1-1	NA	once
TGCGCCAGCAGCCAAGACGCCAGGGTCGCAGATACGCAGTATTTT	CASSQDARVADTQYF	TRBV4-1	TRBJ2-3	NA	NA
TGCGCCAGCAGTGAGTCTGGGTTGAACACTGAAGCTTTCTTT	CASSESGLNTEAFF	TRBV10-2	TRBJ1-1	NA	few
TGTGCCAGCAGTTTGTCAGCCACCTACGAGCAGTACTTC	CASSLSATYEQYF	TRBV27	TRBJ2-7	NA	once
TGTGCCAGTACCATACTAGCGGGAGGGACCGGGGAGCTGTTTTTT	CASTILAGGTGELFF	TRBV19	TRBJ2-2	TRBD2	NA
TGTGCCAGCAGTTTAGACACCGACTACGAGCAGTACTTC	CASSLDTDYEQYF	TRBV27	TRBJ2-7	NA	NA
TGTGCCAGCAGCTTCGGGGGACTAGCGAGATGGTACTTC	CASSFGGLARWYF	TRBV7-2	TRBJ2-7	TRBD2	NA
TGCGCCAGCAGCCCAAGCCCGACTAGCGGGAGGGCCGGCGAGCAGTACTTC	CASSPSPTSGRAGEQYF	TRBV4-1	TRBJ2-7	TRBD2	once
TGTGCCAGCAGTCGAAAGGACCCCAACTATGGGTACACCTTC	CASSRKDPNYGYTF	TRBV7-9	TRBJ1-2	NA	NA
TGTGCCTGGAGTCACGGCGGCCCCCCTGACTTT	CAWSHGGPPDF	TRBV30	TRBJ1-6	NA	NA
TGTGCCAGCAGCTCTGACAGGGCCTACAATGAGCAGTTCTTC	CASSSDRAYNEQFF	TRBV9	TRBJ2-1	TRBD1	NA
TGCGCCAGCAGCTTCAGCTGGGGACCTACCTACGAGCAGTACTTC	CASSFSWGPTYEQYF	TRBV5-1	TRBJ2-7	NA	NA
TGCGCCAGCACCCTCCGGGGGGCTGGCACTGAAGCTTTCTTT	CASTLRGAGTEAFF	TRBV5-1	TRBJ1-1	NA	NA
TGTGCCAGCAGCTTCTATCTGTCCTACGAGCAGTACTTC	CASSFYLSYEQYF	TRBV7-2	TRBJ2-7	NA	NA
TGTGCCAGTAGCCTCTCGAGGACCCAGAACACTGAAGCTTTCTTT	CASSLSRTQNTEAFF	TRBV19	TRBJ1-1	NA	NA
TGTGCCAGCAGCCCGGGACAGATCTACAATGAGCAGTTCTTC	CASSPGQIYNEQFF	TRBV5-8	TRBJ2-1	TRBD1	NA
TGTGCCAGCAGCTTAGGGGTCGGCTCTGAAGCTTTCTTT	CASSLGVGSEAFF	TRBV7-3	TRBJ1-1	NA	NA
TGCAGCGTTGACCGGACTAGCGGGACAGCAGATACGCAGTATTTT	CSVDRTSGTADTQYF	TRBV29-1	TRBJ2-3	TRBD2	NA
TGTGCCAGAAGCTTACGGGGTTCGATCCCCGGGGAGCTGTTTTTT	CARSLRGSIPGELFF	TRBV5-3	TRBJ2-2	NA	NA
TGTGCCAGCAGCGGCCGGGATCCAACATTCACTACCACCGGGGAGCTGTTTTTT	CASSGRDPTFTTTGELFF	TRBV7-9	TRBJ2-2	NA	NA
TGTGCCAGCGGCTTTGTCGGGGTTATGAACACTGAAGCTTTCTTT	CASGFVGVMNTEAFF	TRBV5-6	TRBJ1-1	NA	NA
TGTGCCAGCAGGCCCGGACGGGCCGGCGAGCAGTACTTC	CASRPGRAGEQYF	TRBV27	TRBJ2-7	NA	NA
TGTGCCAGCGGGGGGGACCCAAGCTCTGGGGCCAACGTCCTGACTTTC	CASGGDPSSGANVLTF	TRBV7-3	TRBJ2-6	TRBD2	NA
TGTGCCAGCTCACCACCGTTAAGAGGGACAGGGGTCTTTCGGGAAAAACTGTTTTTT	CASSPPLRGTGVFREKLFF	TRBV18	TRBJ1-4	TRBD1	NA
TGTGCCAGCAGCTTAGGCCCCGCGGGTTCCTACAATGAGCAGTTCTTC	CASSLGPAGSYNEQFF	TRBV7-3	TRBJ2-1	NA	NA
TGTGCCAGCAGCTTAGTACGGGTGGGCGGTGACTCCTACGAGCAGTACTTC	CASSLVRVGGDSYEQYF	TRBV7-2	TRBJ2-7	NA	NA
TGTGCCAGCAGCTTGAGTTTTCCGATCCCGAACACCGGGGAGCTGTTTTTT	CASSLSFPIPNTGELFF	TRBV7-9	TRBJ2-2	NA	NA
TGTGCCAGCAGCCCTGAATGGACGGAAGCTTTCTTT	CASSPEWTEAFF	TRBV28	TRBJ1-1	NA	NA
TGTGCCAGTAGTATTGAGGCACTCTCTGGAAACACCATATATTTT	CASSIEALSGNTIYF	TRBV19	TRBJ1-3	NA	NA
TGTGCCAGCAGCGCCGGGCAGGGGGGCCCCGGGGATGGCTACACCTTC	CASSAGQGGPGDGYTF	TRBV7-6	TRBJ1-2	TRBD1	NA
TGTGCCAGCAGCGGGGACGGCTACGAGCAGTACTTC	CASSGDGYEQYF	TRBV9	TRBJ2-7	NA	NA
TGCGCCAGCAGCCAAGACTGGGCGGGAGGTTTAGATACGCAGTATTTT	CASSQDWAGGLDTQYF	TRBV4-3	TRBJ2-3	TRBD2	NA
TGTGCCAGCAGCCCTGAACCGGGACTAGCGACTTACAATGAGCAGTTCTTC	CASSPEPGLATYNEQFF	TRBV5-4	TRBJ2-1	TRBD2	NA